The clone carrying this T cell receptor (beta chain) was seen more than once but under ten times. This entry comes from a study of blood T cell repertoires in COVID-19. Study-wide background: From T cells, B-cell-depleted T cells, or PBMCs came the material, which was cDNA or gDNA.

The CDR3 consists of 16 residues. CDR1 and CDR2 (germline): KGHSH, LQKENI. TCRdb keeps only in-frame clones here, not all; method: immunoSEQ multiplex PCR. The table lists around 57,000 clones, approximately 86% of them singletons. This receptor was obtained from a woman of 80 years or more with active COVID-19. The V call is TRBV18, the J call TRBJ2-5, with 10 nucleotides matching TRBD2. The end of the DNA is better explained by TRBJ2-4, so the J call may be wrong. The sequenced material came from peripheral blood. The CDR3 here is CASSPPWSSGGPIQYF. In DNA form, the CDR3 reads TGTGCCAGCTCACCACCCTGGAGTAGCGGGGGGCCCATTCAGTACTTC.